The 2 T cell receptor beta chains below come from one sample, sequenced in a study of T cells in localized non-small cell lung cancer. The method was immunoSEQ multiplex PCR; TCRdb's version includes in-frame clones alone and lacks a portion of them. The table lists 30,000 to 35,000 clones, less than 95% of them singletons. The sequencing here drew on peripheral blood mononuclear cells, taken before any cancer treatment. The receptors were sampled from a female donor over 55 with stage II lung adenocarcinoma.

J is TRBJ1-6 and V is TRBV19; 7 bases align to TRBD1. CDR1 and CDR2 (germline): LNHDA, SQIVND (reference sequence). The J segment lost 6 bases and the V segment lost 8 bases, leaving 7 bases of the junction unmatched. This CDR3 comprises 14 residues. The CDR3 loop reads CASLGAGGNSPLHF. DNA of the CDR3: TGTGCCAGTCTTGGAGCAGGGGGTAATTCACCCCTCCACTTT.

The chain has TRBV9 and TRBJ1-1; no clear D. Trimming shortened V by 4 bases and J by 7 bases, and 20 bases separated the two germline ends. Germline assignment: CDR1 SGDLS and CDR2 YYNGEE. CDR3 size: 15 residues. As DNA, the CDR3 is TGTGCCAGCAGCCCCTCTTTGGCGTTGGGAGATGAAGCTTTCTTT. Protein: CASSPSLALGDEAFF.